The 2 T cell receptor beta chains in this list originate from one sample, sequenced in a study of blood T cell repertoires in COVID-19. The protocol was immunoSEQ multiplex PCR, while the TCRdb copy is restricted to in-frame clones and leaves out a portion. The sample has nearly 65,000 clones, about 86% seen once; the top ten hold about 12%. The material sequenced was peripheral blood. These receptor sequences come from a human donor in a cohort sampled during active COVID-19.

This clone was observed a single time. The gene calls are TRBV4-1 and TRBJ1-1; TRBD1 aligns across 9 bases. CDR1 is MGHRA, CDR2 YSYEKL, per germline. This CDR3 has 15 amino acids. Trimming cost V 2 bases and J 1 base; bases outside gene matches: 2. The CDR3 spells CASSQRQGGNTEAFF. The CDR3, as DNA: TGCGCCAGCAGCCAAAGACAGGGGGGGAACACTGAAGCTTTCTTT.

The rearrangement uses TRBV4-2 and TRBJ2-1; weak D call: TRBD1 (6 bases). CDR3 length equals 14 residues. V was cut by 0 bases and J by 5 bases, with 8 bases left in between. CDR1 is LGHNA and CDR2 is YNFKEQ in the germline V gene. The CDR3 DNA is TGTGCCAGCAGCCAAGAGGGACATGACAATGAGCAGTTCTTC. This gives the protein CASSQEGHDNEQFF.